This T cell receptor beta chain was sequenced in a study of T cells in severe cutaneous drug reactions. Libraries were made by iRepertoire multiplex PCR with TCR subtype-specific primers for bulk and single-cell sequencing. TCRdb re-called the multiplex PCR reads and shows each CDR3 protein once, DNA omitted. The listing contains about 21,000 distinct CDR3 sequences. The donors had carbamazepine-induced Stevens-Johnson syndrome or toxic epidermal necrolysis. Blood repertoires came from five Han Chinese and roughly 6 European CBZ-SJS/TEN patients. The CDR3 length is 17 residues. CDR1 and CDR2 (germline): SNHLY, FYNNEI.

The sequence was obtained from a human donor with toxic epidermal necrolysis, a severe cutaneous drug reaction. The V gene is TRBV2, the J gene TRBJ2-7; TCRdb reports TRBD2, a call that lacks DNA to check it against. The sequenced sample was PBMCs. The CDR3 here is CASSESASGGFSYEQYF. Drawing the rest from reference TRBV2 and TRBJ2-7, the complete variable domain is EPEVTQTPSHQVTQMGQEVILRCVPISNHLYFYWYRQILGQKVEFLVSFYNNEISEKSEIFDDQFSVERPDGSNFTLKIRSTKLEDSAMYFCASSESASGGFSYEQYFGPGTRLTVT.